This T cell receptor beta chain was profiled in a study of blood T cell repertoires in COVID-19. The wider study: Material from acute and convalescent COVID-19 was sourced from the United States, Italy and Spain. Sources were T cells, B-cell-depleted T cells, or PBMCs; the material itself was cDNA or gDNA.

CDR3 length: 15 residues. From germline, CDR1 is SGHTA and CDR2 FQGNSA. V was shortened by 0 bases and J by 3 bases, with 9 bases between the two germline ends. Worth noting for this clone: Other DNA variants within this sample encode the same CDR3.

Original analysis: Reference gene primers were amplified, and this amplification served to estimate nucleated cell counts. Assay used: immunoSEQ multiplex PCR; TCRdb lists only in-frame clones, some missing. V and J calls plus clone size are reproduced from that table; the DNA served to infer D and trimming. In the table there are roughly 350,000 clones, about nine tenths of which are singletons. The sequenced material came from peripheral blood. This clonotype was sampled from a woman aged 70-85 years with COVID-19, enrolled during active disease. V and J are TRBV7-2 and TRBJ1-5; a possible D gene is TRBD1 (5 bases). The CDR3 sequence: CASSLAAGSNQPQHF. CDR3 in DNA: TGTGCCAGCAGCTTAGCGGCAGGGTCCAATCAGCCCCAGCATTTT.